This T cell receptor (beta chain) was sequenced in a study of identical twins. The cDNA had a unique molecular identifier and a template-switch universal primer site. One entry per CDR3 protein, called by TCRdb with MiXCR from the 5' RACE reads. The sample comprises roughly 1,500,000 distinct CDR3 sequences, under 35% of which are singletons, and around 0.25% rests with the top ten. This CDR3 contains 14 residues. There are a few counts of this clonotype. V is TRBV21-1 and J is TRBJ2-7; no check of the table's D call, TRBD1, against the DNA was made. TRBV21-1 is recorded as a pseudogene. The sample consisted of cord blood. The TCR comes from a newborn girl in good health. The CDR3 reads CASSKTKQDYEQYF. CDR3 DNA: TGTGCCAGCAGCAAAACGAAACAGGACTACGAGCAGTACTTC.